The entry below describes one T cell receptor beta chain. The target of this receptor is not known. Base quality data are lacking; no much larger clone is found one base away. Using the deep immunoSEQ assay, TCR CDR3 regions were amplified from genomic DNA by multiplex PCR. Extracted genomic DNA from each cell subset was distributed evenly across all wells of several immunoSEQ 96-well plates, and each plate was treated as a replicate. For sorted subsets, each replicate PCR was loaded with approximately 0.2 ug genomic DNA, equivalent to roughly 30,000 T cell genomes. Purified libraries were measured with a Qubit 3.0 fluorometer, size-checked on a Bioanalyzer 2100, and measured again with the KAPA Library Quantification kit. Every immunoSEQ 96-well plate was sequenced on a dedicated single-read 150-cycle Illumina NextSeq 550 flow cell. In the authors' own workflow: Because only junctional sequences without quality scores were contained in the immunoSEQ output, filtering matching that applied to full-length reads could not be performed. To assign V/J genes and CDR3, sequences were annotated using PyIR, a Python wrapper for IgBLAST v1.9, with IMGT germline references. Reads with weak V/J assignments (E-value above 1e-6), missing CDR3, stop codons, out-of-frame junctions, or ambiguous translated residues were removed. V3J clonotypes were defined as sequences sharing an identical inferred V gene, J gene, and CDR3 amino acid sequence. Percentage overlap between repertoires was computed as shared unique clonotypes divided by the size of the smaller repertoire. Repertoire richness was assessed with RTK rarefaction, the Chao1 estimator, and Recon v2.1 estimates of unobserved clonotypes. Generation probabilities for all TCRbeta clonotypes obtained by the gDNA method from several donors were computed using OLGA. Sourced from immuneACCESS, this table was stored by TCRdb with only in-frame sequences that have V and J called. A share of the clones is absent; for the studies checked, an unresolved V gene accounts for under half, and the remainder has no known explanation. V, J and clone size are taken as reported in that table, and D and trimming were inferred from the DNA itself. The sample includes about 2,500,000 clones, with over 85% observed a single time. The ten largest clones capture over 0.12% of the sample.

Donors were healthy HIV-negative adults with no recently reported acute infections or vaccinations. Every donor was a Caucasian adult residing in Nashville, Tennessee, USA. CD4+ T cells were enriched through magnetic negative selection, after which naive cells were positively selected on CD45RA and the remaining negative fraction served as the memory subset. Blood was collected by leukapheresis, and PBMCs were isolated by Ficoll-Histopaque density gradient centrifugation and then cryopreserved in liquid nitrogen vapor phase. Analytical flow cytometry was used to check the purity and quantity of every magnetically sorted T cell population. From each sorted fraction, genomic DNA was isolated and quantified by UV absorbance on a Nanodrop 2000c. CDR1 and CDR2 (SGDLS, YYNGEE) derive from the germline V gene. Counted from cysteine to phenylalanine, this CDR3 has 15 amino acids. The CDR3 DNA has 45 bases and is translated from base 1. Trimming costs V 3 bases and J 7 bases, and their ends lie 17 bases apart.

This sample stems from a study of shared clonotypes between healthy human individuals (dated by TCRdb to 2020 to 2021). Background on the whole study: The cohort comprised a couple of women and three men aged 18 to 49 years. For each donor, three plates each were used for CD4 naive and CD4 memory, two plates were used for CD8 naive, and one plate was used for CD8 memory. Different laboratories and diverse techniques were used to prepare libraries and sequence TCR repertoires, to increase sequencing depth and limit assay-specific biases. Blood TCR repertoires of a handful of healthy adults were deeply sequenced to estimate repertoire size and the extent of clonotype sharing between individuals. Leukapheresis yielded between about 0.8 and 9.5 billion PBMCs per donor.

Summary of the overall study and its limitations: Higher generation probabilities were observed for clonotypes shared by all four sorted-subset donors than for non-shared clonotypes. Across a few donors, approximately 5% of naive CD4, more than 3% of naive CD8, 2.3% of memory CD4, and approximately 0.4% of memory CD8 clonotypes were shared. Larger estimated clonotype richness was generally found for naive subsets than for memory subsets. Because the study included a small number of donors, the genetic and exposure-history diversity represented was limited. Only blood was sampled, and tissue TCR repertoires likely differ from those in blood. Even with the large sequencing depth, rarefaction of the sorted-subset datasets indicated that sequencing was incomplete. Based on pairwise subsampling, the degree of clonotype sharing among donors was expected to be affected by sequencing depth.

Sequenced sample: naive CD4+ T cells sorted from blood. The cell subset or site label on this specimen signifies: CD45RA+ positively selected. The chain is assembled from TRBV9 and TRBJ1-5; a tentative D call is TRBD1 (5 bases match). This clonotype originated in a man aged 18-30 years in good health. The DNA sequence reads TGTGCCAGCAGCGACAAAGGGGACCCGCGGCAGCCCCAGCATTTT. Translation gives CASSDKGDPRQPQHF.